This T cell receptor (beta chain) stems from a study of T cells in Graves' hyperthyroidism and ophthalmopathy. Background on the study: The initial diagnosis was the point when peripheral blood was collected, ahead of any treatment.

From RNA transcripts, TCR beta CDR3 regions were amplified. First-round RT-PCR targeting the TCR CDR3 was performed with the HTBI primer set. MiXCR, applied by TCRdb to the multiplex PCR reads, yields one record per CDR3 protein. The data hold around 290,000 distinct CDR3 sequences, with over 15% observed a single time. Study results and limitations: Expanded thyroid clonotypes (above 0.001) were mostly also found in blood.

V lost 8 bases, J lost 3 bases, and 11 bases lay in between. Germline V gene data show CDR1 as LNHDA and CDR2 as SQIVND (reference sequence). The CDR3 totals 12 residues. Worth noting for this clonotype: Its antigen is as yet unknown.

The rearrangement uses TRBV19 and TRBJ2-7, with D possibly matching TRBD2 (5 bases). The origin of this receptor is a woman in her sixties with Graves' ophthalmopathy. The material sequenced was blood. The CDR3: CASGRDFYEQYF. The CDR3 DNA reads as TGTGCCAGTGGCCGGGATTTCTACGAGCAGTACTTC.